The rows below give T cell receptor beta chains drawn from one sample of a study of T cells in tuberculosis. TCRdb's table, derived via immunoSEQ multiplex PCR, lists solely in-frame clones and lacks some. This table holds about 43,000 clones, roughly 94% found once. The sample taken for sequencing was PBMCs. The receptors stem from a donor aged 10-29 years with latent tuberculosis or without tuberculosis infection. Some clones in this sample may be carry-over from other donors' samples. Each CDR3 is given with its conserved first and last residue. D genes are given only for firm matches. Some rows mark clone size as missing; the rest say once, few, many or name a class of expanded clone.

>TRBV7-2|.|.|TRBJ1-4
TGTGCCAGCAGCTTACCAGCAGGAGGCGAAAAACTGTTTTTT
CASSLPAGGEKLFF
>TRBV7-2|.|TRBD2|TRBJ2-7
TGTGCCAGCAGCTTAGACGACACTAGCGGGAGTCCCTACGAGCAGTACTTC
CASSLDDTSGSPYEQYF
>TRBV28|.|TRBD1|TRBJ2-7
TGTGCCAGCACCCCGGGACAGTCCTACGAGCAGTACTTC
CASTPGQSYEQYF
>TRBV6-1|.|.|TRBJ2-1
TGTGCCAGCAGTGGGGGCCGGCGGGATAACTACAATGAGCAGTTCTTC
CASSGGRRDNYNEQFF
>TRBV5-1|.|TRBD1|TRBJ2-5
TGCGCCAGCAGCTTGGACGGGACAGAACAAGAGACCCAGTACTTC
CASSLDGTEQETQYF
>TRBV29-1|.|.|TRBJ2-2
TGCAGCGTTGGCGTCGAGACAACGAACACCGGGGAGCTGTTTTTT
CSVGVETTNTGELFF
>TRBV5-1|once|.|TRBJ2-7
TGCGCCAGCAGCCCTGGACACAACCCCTACGAGCAGTACTTC
CASSPGHNPYEQYF
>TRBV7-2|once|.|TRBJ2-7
TGTGCCAGCAGCTTAGGACAGGTCTACGAGCAGTACTTC
CASSLGQVYEQYF
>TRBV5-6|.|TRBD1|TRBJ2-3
TGTGCCAGCAACCTCCGGGACAGGGAGACAGATACGCAGTATTTT
CASNLRDRETDTQYF
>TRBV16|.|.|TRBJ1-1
TGTGCCAGCAGCCAATACGGGAGATCCACTGAAGCTTTCTTT
CASSQYGRSTEAFF
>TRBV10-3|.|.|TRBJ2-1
TGTGCCGCCAGATACGGACAGACGGATGAGCAGTTCTTC
CAARYGQTDEQFF
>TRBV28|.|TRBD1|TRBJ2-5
TGTGCCAGCAGTCGGTTACAGGGGTATAAGGAGACCCAGTACTTC
CASSRLQGYKETQYF
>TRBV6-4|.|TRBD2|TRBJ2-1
TGTGCCAGCAGTGACTCGATGTGGCGGGAGTGGACTGAGCAGTTCTTC
CASSDSMWREWTEQFF
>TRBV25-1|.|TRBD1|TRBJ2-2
TGTGCCAGCAGTCAGGACAGGGAGACCGGGGAGCTGTTTTTT
CASSQDRETGELFF
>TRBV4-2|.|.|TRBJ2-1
TGTGCCAGCAGCCTGAGCCTCTACAATGAGCAGTTCTTC
CASSLSLYNEQFF
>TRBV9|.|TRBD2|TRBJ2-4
TGTGCCAGCAGCGGAGGCGGGAGTGCAGGCATTCAGTACTTC
CASSGGGSAGIQYF
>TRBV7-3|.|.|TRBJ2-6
TGTGCCAGCAGCCCTCACAGCTCTGGGGCCAACGTCCTGACTTTC
CASSPHSSGANVLTF
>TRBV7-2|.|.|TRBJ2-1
TGTGCCAGCAGCGATACACCGGGACTCCCCTACAATGAGCAGTTCTTC
CASSDTPGLPYNEQFF
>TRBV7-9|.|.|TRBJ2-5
TGTGCCAGCAGCAGCAGGGTTCAAGAAGAGACCCAGTACTTC
CASSSRVQEETQYF
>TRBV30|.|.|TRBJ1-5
TGTGCCTGGAGCCCGACAGGTGCTAGCAATCAGCCCCAGCATTTT
CAWSPTGASNQPQHF
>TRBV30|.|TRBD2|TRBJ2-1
TGTGCCTGGACCGTCGGCCGGACTAGCGGGAGTAACAATGAGCAGTTCTTC
CAWTVGRTSGSNNEQFF
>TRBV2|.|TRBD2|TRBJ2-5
TGTGCCAGCAGTCCTGGACTAGCGGGAGTAGGGGAGACCCAGTACTTC
CASSPGLAGVGETQYF
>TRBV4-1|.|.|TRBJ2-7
TGCGCCAGCAGCCAAGAGTCCCGGCAGGACGAGCAGTACTTC
CASSQESRQDEQYF
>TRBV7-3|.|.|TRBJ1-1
TGTGCCAGCAGCGAAAATCCCGACAGCTCTGAAGCTTTCTTT
CASSENPDSSEAFF
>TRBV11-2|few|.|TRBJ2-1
TGTGCCAGCAGCTTAGTGGTCCAGGACTCCTACAATGAGCAGTTCTTC
CASSLVVQDSYNEQFF
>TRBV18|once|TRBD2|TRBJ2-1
TGTGCCAGCTCAACGACTAGCGTGGGGGGCAATGAGCAGTTCTTC
CASSTTSVGGNEQFF
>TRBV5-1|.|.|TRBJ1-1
TGCGCCAGCAGCTCCCCGACAGAGAACACTGAAGCTTTCTTT
CASSSPTENTEAFF
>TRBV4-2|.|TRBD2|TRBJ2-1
TGTGCCAGCAGCCAAGGGGCGGGAGAGCTCAGCTCCTACAATGAGCAGTTCTTC
CASSQGAGELSSYNEQFF
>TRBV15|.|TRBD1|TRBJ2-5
TGTGCCACAACCCCCCACCGGACAGGGCGAGAGACCCAGTACTTC
CATTPHRTGRETQYF
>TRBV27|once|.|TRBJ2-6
TGTGCCAGCAGTTCCCTCCCCGCAGCTGGGCGGGCCAACGTCCTGACTTTC
CASSSLPAAGRANVLTF
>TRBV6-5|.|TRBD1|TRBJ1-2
TGTGCCAGCAGTTACTCGACAGGGGGCTATGGCTACACCTTC
CASSYSTGGYGYTF
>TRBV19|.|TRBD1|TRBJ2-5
TGTGCCAGTAGTCGGACAGGGTCGGAGACCCAGTACTTC
CASSRTGSETQYF
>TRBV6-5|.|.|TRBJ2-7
TGTGCCAGCAGTTACTCAGCGGTCTACGAGCAGTACTTC
CASSYSAVYEQYF
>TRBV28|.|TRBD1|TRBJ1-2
TGTGCCAGCGTGGGGGACAGGCCCTATGGCTACACCTTC
CASVGDRPYGYTF
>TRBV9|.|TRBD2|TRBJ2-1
TGTGCCAGCAGCGCTCTGGGACTAGCGGGAGACAATGAGCAGTTCTTC
CASSALGLAGDNEQFF
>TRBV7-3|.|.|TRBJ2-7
TGTGCCAGCGAACAGGACTACGAGCAGTACTTC
CASEQDYEQYF
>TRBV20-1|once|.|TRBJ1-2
TGCAGTGCTAGGGGAGGGTACGGCTACACCTTC
CSARGGYGYTF
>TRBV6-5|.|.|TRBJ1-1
TGTGCCAGCAGAAGGCTCGGGGGCACTGAAGCTTTCTTT
CASRRLGGTEAFF
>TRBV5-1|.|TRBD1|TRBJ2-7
TGCGCCAGCAGCTCCGACAGGGGATTCTACGAGCAGTACTTC
CASSSDRGFYEQYF
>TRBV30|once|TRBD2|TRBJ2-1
TGTGCCTGGAGCTCGGGAGGAGCGTACAATGAGCAGTTCTTC
CAWSSGGAYNEQFF